This TCR beta chain was identified during a study of blood T cells in healthy people across ages. A second PCR, run for about 6 to 11 cycles, used a sample-barcoded 5' primer plus a J-beta primer mix. TCRdb reanalysed the 5' RACE reads using MiXCR and keeps one entry per CDR3 protein. The sample holds hundreds of thousands of distinct CDR3 sequences, approximately 60% seen once. V was pared by 6 bases and J by 5 bases, with 22 bases of the junction left unmatched. Germline V lookup: CDR1 SEHNR, CDR2 FQNEAQ (reference sequence). The CDR3 totals 19 residues. This chain links TRBV7-9 with TRBJ2-4, with TRBD1 identical over 7 bases. The sample comprised blood. This TCR derives from a man aged 35-49 years in good health. The chain's CDR3 is CASRPRSPITGAVENIQYF. Here the CDR3 DNA reads TGTGCCAGCAGGCCAAGGTCCCCCATAACAGGGGCCGTAGAAAACATTCAGTACTTC.